Below are 23 T cell receptor beta chains sequenced from a single sample in a study of cytomegalovirus exposure and HLA in healthy donors. Primers included in the PCR were 60 Vbeta and 13 Jbeta primers. Profiled with immunoSEQ multiplex PCR; TCRdb holds only in-frame clones, not every one. The data hold tens of thousands of clones, with over 75% observed a single time. Input material: PBMCs. These receptors were collected from a girl aged 2 to 9 in good health and CMV-seropositive.

The V and J genes are TRBV5-1 and TRBJ2-1; no firm D call. Trimming pared 5 bases from V and 8 bases from J, leaving 17 bases between. The length of the CDR3 is 14 residues. CDR1 and CDR2 (germline): SGHRS, YFSETQ. In DNA, the CDR3 is TGCGCCAGCAGGTCCGGTCCCGCCCGGGATGAGCAGTTCTTC. This gives the protein CASRSGPARDEQFF. Drawing the rest from reference TRBV5-1 and TRBJ2-1, the complete variable domain is KAGVTQTPRYLIKTRGQQVTLSCSPISGHRSVSWYQQTPGQGLQFLFEYFSETQRNKGNFPGRFSGRQFSNSRSEMNVSTLELGDSALYLCASRSGPARDEQFFGPGTRLTVL.

The chain couples TRBV30 to TRBJ2-1, with 10 bases fitting TRBD2. Unmatched junction bases numbered 10, after V lost 4 bases and J lost 10 bases. CDR3 length: 14 amino acids. CDR1 GTSNPN and CDR2 SVGIG come from the germline V gene (reference sequence). The CDR3 spells CAWKLLAGYQEQFF. The CDR3 DNA reads as TGTGCCTGGAAGCTACTAGCGGGATACCAAGAGCAGTTCTTC.

The chain joins TRBV30 to TRBJ2-5; 7 nucleotides match TRBD2. There are 14 residues in the CDR3. From germline, CDR1 is GTSNPN and CDR2 SVGIG (reference sequence). The V gene end was trimmed by 3 bases and the J gene end by 5 bases; junction bases not matched to a gene: 9. CDR3 sequence reads: CAWSWGRASETQYF. The CDR3 DNA follows: TGTGCCTGGAGCTGGGGGAGGGCCTCGGAGACCCAGTACTTC.

The DNA of the CDR3 is TGTGCCAGCTCACCCAGGGACACTGAAGCTTTCTTT. Translating it yields CASSPRDTEAFF. The chain uses TRBV18 and TRBJ1-1; a possible D gene is TRBD1 (5 bases). CDR3 length: 12 residues. Trimming removed 3 bases from V and 3 bases from J, with 5 bases in between. Germline assignment: CDR1 KGHSH and CDR2 LQKENI. Looking up the rest from reference TRBV18 and TRBJ1-1 gives the full variable domain: NAGVMQNPRHLVRRRGQEARLRCSPMKGHSHVYWYRQLPEEGLKFMVYLQKENIIDESGMPKERFSAEFPKEGPSILRIQQVVRGDSAAYFCASSPRDTEAFFGQGTRLTVV.

This sequence joins TRBV18 and TRBJ2-2, with 11 bases lining up with TRBD2. This CDR3 is built from 15 residues. Losses at the gene ends were 4 bases for V and 7 bases for J; bases not matched to a gene: 5. CDR1 KGHSH and CDR2 LQKENI come from the germline V gene. CDR3 sequence reads: CASSHPGLAVGELFF. DNA of the CDR3: TGTGCCAGCTCACACCCGGGACTAGCGGTCGGGGAGCTGTTTTTT. The complete variable domain, with remaining parts taken from reference TRBV18 and TRBJ2-2, reads NAGVMQNPRHLVRRRGQEARLRCSPMKGHSHVYWYRQLPEEGLKFMVYLQKENIIDESGMPKERFSAEFPKEGPSILRIQQVVRGDSAAYFCASSHPGLAVGELFFGEGSRLTVL.

The chain carries TRBV19 and TRBJ2-2; 10 positions agree with TRBD2. Per germline, CDR1 LNHDA and CDR2 SQIVND (reference sequence). The V segment lost 6 bases and the J segment 7 bases; nucleotides outside the gene matches: 11. The CDR3 length is 16 residues. CDR3 nucleotide sequence: TGTGCCAGTAGACGTGGGGCTAGCGGGAGCGTCGGGGAGCTGTTTTTT. Translated: CASRRGASGSVGELFF.

The V gene is TRBV7-2, the J gene TRBJ1-2; D uncertain. CDR1 SGHTA and CDR2 FQGNSA come from the germline V gene. Trimming took off 1 base at V and 4 bases at J, with 13 bases between the two ends. The CDR3 spans 15 residues. CDR3 sequence (DNA): TGTGCCAGCAGCTTAGTAGCCGGCACCGGCTATGGCTACACCTTC. The encoded protein is CASSLVAGTGYGYTF.

Only a few counts were recorded for this clone. This chain uses TRBV5-1 with TRBJ2-7; tentatively, D is TRBD2 (6 bases). Trimming took 4 bases from V and 0 from J, leaving 11 bases between them. Germline V gene sequence: CDR1 SGHRS, CDR2 YFSETQ. The length of the CDR3 is 14 residues. For the CDR3, the DNA is TGCGCCAGCAGCCCCGGGACTGGCTCCTACGAGCAGTACTTC. Amino acid sequence: CASSPGTGSYEQYF.

The genes are TRBV6-5 and TRBJ1-2; 7 bases map to TRBD1. The CDR3 is 13 residues long. CDR1 and CDR2 from the germline V gene are MNHEY and SVGAGI. The V gene end was trimmed by 10 bases and the J gene end by 0 bases; junction bases not matched to a gene: 5. The CDR3 bases are TGTGCCACCGGGACAGCTGCTAACTATGGCTACACCTTC. Translation: CATGTAANYGYTF.

The rearrangement links TRBV5-6 to TRBJ2-4; a possible D gene is TRBD1 (6 bases). Per germline, CDR1 SGHDT and CDR2 YYEEEE. This CDR3 is built from 14 residues. The V gene lost 3 bases and the J gene lost 4 bases, with 11 bases spanning the gap. In nucleotides, the CDR3 is TGTGCCAGCAGCTCAGGGGATCTAAAAAACATTCAGTACTTC. Amino acids: CASSSGDLKNIQYF. The whole variable domain, filled in from reference TRBV5-6 and TRBJ2-4, reads DAGVTQSPTHLIKTRGQQVTLRCSPKSGHDTVSWYQQALGQGPQFIFQYYEEEERQRGNFPDRFSGHQFPNYSSELNVNALLLGDSALYLCASSSGDLKNIQYFGAGTRLSVL.

This rearrangement joins TRBV29-1 to TRBJ1-1; D not resolved. Germline CDR1 and CDR2: SQVTM and ANQGSEA. V dropped 3 bases and J dropped 6 bases, with 5 bases sitting between them. The CDR3 runs 10 residues. This chain's CDR3 is CSVDVAEAFF. In DNA, the CDR3 is TGCAGCGTTGACGTCGCTGAAGCTTTCTTT. The variable domain in full, with the rest retrieved from reference TRBV29-1 and TRBJ1-1, is SAVISQKPSRDICQRGTSLTIQCQVDSQVTMMFWYRQQPGQSLTLIATANQGSEATYESGFVIDKFPISRPNLTFSTLTVSNMSPEDSSIYLCSVDVAEAFFGQGTRLTVV.

V gene TRBV9 combines with J gene TRBJ2-3, with 8 bases lining up with TRBD2. The CDR3 extends over 16 amino acids. Per the germline V gene, CDR1 is SGDLS and CDR2 is YYNGEE. With V trimmed by 1 base and J by 6 bases, 10 bases remained unmatched. The CDR3 nucleotides read TGTGCCAGCAGCGTATCTACAAGCGGGAGAATGGATACGCAGTATTTT. This encodes CASSVSTSGRMDTQYF.

The genes are TRBV7-9 and TRBJ2-7; D perhaps matches TRBD2 (6 bases). Between the trimmed V and J ends, which lost 1 base and 12 bases, there was a span of 13 bases. This CDR3 has 12 amino acids. Germline lookup yields CDR1 SEHNR and CDR2 FQNEAQ (reference sequence). The CDR3 loop reads CASSLDGGGAYF. The CDR3, as DNA: TGTGCCAGCAGCTTAGATGGGGGAGGTGCGTACTTC.

The chain links TRBV5-1 to TRBJ1-1; 7 nucleotides agree with TRBD1. J gave up 1 base and V 3 bases, and 3 bases lay outside the gene matches. The CDR3 has 14 residues. Germline CDR1 and CDR2: SGHRS and YFSETQ. The CDR3 sequence is CASSSGTANTEAFF. CDR3 bases: TGCGCCAGCAGCTCCGGGACAGCGAACACTGAAGCTTTCTTT.

The rearrangement uses TRBV6-1 and TRBJ1-1; D remains unclear. In germline, CDR1 is MNHNS, CDR2 SASEGT. Deletions cut 2 bases from V and 11 bases from J, with 12 bases between. The CDR3 has 12 residues. Here the CDR3 DNA reads TGTGCCAGCAGTGAAACGGGAGGGAATGCTTTCTTT. Residues: CASSETGGNAFF.

The chain links TRBV4-1 to TRBJ2-3, with D tentatively TRBD2 (6 bases). The V end lost 3 bases, the J end lost 2 bases, and 9 bases lay between the germline ends. This CDR3 has 14 residues. Per the germline V gene, CDR1 is MGHRA and CDR2 is YSYEKL. The CDR3: CASSQGLNTDTQYF. CDR3 sequence (DNA): TGCGCCAGCAGCCAGGGACTCAACACAGATACGCAGTATTTT.

This clone was picked up one time. The chain combines TRBV2 with TRBJ2-3; D is ambiguous. With 7 bases removed from V and 14 bases from J, the gap between germline ends came to 16 bases. The CDR3 extends over 11 amino acids. Germline V gives CDR1 SNHLY, CDR2 FYNNEI. The CDR3 DNA reads as TGTGCCAGCATCACGGCCGACCGGGTGTATTTT. Translating it yields CASITADRVYF.

J is TRBJ2-7 and V is TRBV29-1; D uncertain. The V end lost 4 bases, the J end lost 6 bases, and 19 bases lay between the germline ends. The germline gives CDR1 SQVTM, CDR2 ANQGSEA. The CDR3 has 14 amino acids. The CDR3 here is CSVAAQGNRGEQYF. The CDR3 DNA reads as TGCAGCGTTGCAGCTCAAGGTAATCGCGGCGAGCAGTACTTC.

The chain has TRBV6-1 and TRBJ1-5; D ambiguous. V lost 1 base and J 11 bases, leaving 12 bases between the germline ends. Germline loops: CDR1 MNHNS, CDR2 SASEGT. This CDR3 has 13 residues. The CDR3 nucleotides are TGTGCCAGCAGTGAAGGTTCCGGGAGGGCCCAGCATTTT. It yields the protein CASSEGSGRAQHF.

This chain joins TRBV29-1 and TRBJ1-4; no reliable D call. Germline CDR1 reads SQVTM; CDR2 reads ANQGSEA. The V end was cut by 3 bases, the J end by 5 bases, with 7 bases between. There are 12 residues in the CDR3. This CDR3 is CSVDPGNEKLFF. CDR3 coding DNA: TGCAGCGTTGATCCGGGAAATGAAAAACTGTTTTTT.

V and J are TRBV28 and TRBJ2-3; perhaps TRBD2 as D (7 bases). V gave up 8 bases and J gave up 5 bases, with 20 bases separating them. Germline V gene sequence: CDR1 MDHEN, CDR2 SYDVKM. This CDR3 has 15 residues. CDR3 bases: TGTGCCAGCGGGGGGGCGGACTCTACGCAAGATACGCAGTATTTT. Protein sequence: CASGGADSTQDTQYF.

This chain uses TRBV7-8 with TRBJ1-1, with D perhaps matching TRBD1 (5 bases). Germline-derived CDR1 and CDR2 are SGHVS and FQNEAQ. Trimming took off 2 bases at V and 8 bases at J, with 15 bases between the two ends. The CDR3 runs to 14 residues. The CDR3, as DNA: TGTGCCAGCAGCTTAACAGAGCTCAGACAGGAAGCTTTCTTT. As protein: CASSLTELRQEAFF.

This clone was observed a handful of times. The chain is built from TRBV5-1 and TRBJ2-7, with D possibly being TRBD1 (5 bases). The ends were cut back, 4 bases at V and 6 bases at J, with 17 bases in the middle. The CDR3 has 14 amino acids. From germline, CDR1 is SGHRS and CDR2 YFSETQ. The CDR3 DNA reads TGCGCCAGCAGCGAAGGACACCGGGTAAGCGAGCAGTACTTC. It is translated as CASSEGHRVSEQYF.